This is a list of T cell receptor beta chains from one sample in a study of blood T cell repertoires in COVID-19. Here immunoSEQ multiplex PCR was the method, and the copy in TCRdb shows in-frame clones only, minus some. The sample has some 42,000 clones, about three quarters seen once. The sequencing sample was made of peripheral blood. All receptors derive from a woman aged 65 to 85 with acute or convalescent COVID-19. The CDR3 runs from the conserved cysteine through the conserved F or W. The D gene is left open where the match is weak. Clone size is stated in some rows and not others, as once, few, many or a class when expanded.

v_call	j_call	clone_size	d_call	cdr3_nt	cdr3_aa
TRBV2	TRBJ1-6	-	TRBD1	TGTGCCAGCAGGGGACAGGGGATGGTTTCACCCCTCCACTTT	CASRGQGMVSPLHF
TRBV6-4	TRBJ1-1	-	TRBD1	TGTGCCAGCAGTCCGGGACAGGGGAACACTGAAGCTTTCTTT	CASSPGQGNTEAFF
TRBV5-6	TRBJ2-2	-	TRBD2	TGTGCCAGCAGCTTGGAACTAGCGGGGGACACCGGGGAGCTGTTTTTT	CASSLELAGDTGELFF
TRBV27	TRBJ1-2	-	TRBD1	TGTGCCAGCAGTTTGAAGGGGGCGGTGTATGGCTACACCTTC	CASSLKGAVYGYTF
TRBV19	TRBJ1-2	-	-	TGTGCCAGTAGTATGCGGGGAACCCCCCCTCCTAACTATGGCTACACCTTC	CASSMRGTPPPNYGYTF
TRBV23-1	TRBJ1-6	-	TRBD1	TGCGCCAGCATCACAGGGGGAGGAAATTCACCCCTCCACTTT	CASITGGGNSPLHF
TRBV20-1	TRBJ1-1	-	-	TGCAGTGCTAGTACGGGGGTAAACACTGAAGCTTTCTTT	CSASTGVNTEAFF
TRBV28	TRBJ1-2	-	TRBD1	TGTGCCAGCAACCGACAGGGGCCGTATGGCTACACCTTC	CASNRQGPYGYTF
TRBV13	TRBJ1-6	-	TRBD1	TGTGCCAGCAGCGGCCGGACAGGGAGCTCCTATAATTCACCCCTCCACTTT	CASSGRTGSSYNSPLHF
TRBV21-1	TRBJ1-5	once	-	TGTGCCAGCAGCAAATTTAGGGGACATAATAGCAATCAGCCCCAGCATTTT	CASSKFRGHNSNQPQHF
TRBV6-6	TRBJ1-5	-	TRBD1	TGTGCCAGCAGCGGGACAGGGGGCGGTCAGCCCCAGCATTTT	CASSGTGGGQPQHF
TRBV19	TRBJ2-2	-	TRBD1	TGTGCCAGTAGTCCGCAGACAGGGGGATCTCCCGGGGAGCTGTTTTTT	CASSPQTGGSPGELFF
TRBV7-9	TRBJ2-3	-	-	TGTGCCAGCAGCTTAGACTCGAATACGCAGTATTTT	CASSLDSNTQYF
TRBV28	TRBJ2-7	-	TRBD1	TGTGCCAGCAGTTTTGGGGGACAGGTCCAACACGAGCAGTACTTC	CASSFGGQVQHEQYF
TRBV5-4	TRBJ2-2	-	-	TGTGCCAGCAGCTTTGGTACTTTCACCGGGGAGCTGTTTTTT	CASSFGTFTGELFF
TRBV3-1/TRBV3-2	TRBJ1-2	-	-	TGTGCCAGCAGCCCCTGGGGGGGCAGGCGGAATAACTATGGCTACACCTTC	CASSPWGGRRNNYGYTF
TRBV28	TRBJ1-4	-	TRBD1	TGTGCCAGCAGAACGACAGGGGGGTCTCAGGAAAAACTGTTTTTT	CASRTTGGSQEKLFF
TRBV5-6	TRBJ1-2	-	TRBD1	TGTGCCAGCAGCTTGGTGGACAGGGTTGGCTACACCTTC	CASSLVDRVGYTF
TRBV3-1/TRBV3-2	TRBJ2-3	-	-	TGTGCCAGCAGCCTAGCGGTTCTCACAGATACGCAGTATTTT	CASSLAVLTDTQYF